The following is a TCR beta chain sequence with its context. Antigen specificity is unknown. The data are from a study of identical twins. The CDR3 sequence is 16 residues long. Looked up from germline, CDR1 is ENHRY and CDR2 is SYGVKD. Between the trimmed V and J ends, which lost 11 bases and 3 bases, there was a span of 23 bases. Findings and limits, study-wide: Researchers caution that invariant MAIT and iNKT cells could partly confound zero-insertion analyses. Where beta out-of-frame sequences were concerned, excess twin sharing was weaker.

TCRdb re-derived calls from the 5' RACE reads in MiXCR, one entry per CDR3 protein. This table holds around 490,000 distinct CDR3 sequences, more than 20% found once. Every sampled donor was Caucasian and healthy. The sample also formed part of further work on yellow fever vaccine responses in identical twins. From that paper: Reported findings indicate that twins' vaccine T cell responses seemed partially convergent, partially personalized.

This chain connects TRBV10-3 to TRBJ2-1, with D perhaps matching TRBD2 (5 bases). The origin of this receptor is a woman under 30 in good health. The material sequenced was CD4+ T cells sorted from blood. CDR3 protein: CAVLSSLISDYNEQFF. CDR3 DNA: TGTGCCGTTCTCTCGTCACTGATTAGCGACTACAATGAGCAGTTCTTC.